The 32 T cell receptor beta chains presented below share a single source sample, sequenced in a study of CXCR3-negative and CXCR3-positive naive CD8 T cells. Researchers prepared the TRB cDNA libraries using 5' RACE with UMI labels. No DNA is given; TCRdb re-called the 5' RACE reads and lists each CDR3 protein once. The sample includes several thousand distinct CDR3 sequences. The source material was naive CXCR3- CD8+ T cells from blood. Subset defined: CD45RO-CCR7+CD27+CD95- naive CD8+ T cells lacking CXCR3 (TNR3-). These TCRs come from a human donor in good health. Some clones in this sample may be carry-over from other donors' samples.

The V gene is TRBV10-3, the J gene TRBJ1-5. The CDR3 is 14 residues long. CDR1 is ENHRY and CDR2 is SYGVKD in the germline V gene. This CDR3 reads CAISDADSNQPQHF.

The CDR3 loop is CASSPGHPEAFF. V usage is TRBV18 and J usage is TRBJ1-1. The CDR3 has 12 residues. Looked up from germline, CDR1 is KGHSH and CDR2 is LQKENI.

The chain carries TRBV12-3 or TRBV12-4 and TRBJ1-1. The CDR3 spans 14 residues. CDR3: CASSLVAGSTEAFF.

Frequency places this clonotype as medium-sized. V gene TRBV15 combines with J gene TRBJ1-2; there is no DNA to check the TCRdb D call of TRBD1. This CDR3 region has 15 residues. The germline gives CDR1 LNHNV, CDR2 YYDKDF (reference sequence). The CDR3: CATSRDRGENYGYTF.

In terms of frequency, this clonotype is medium-sized. The chain uses TRBV12-5 and TRBJ2-7; TCRdb gives TRBD1 as the D gene, but with no DNA this cannot be confirmed. Germline CDR1 is LGHNT and CDR2 is FRNRAP. This CDR3 has 16 amino acids. CDR3 loop: CASGLLSGQSSYEQYF.

This clonotype counts as medium-sized by frequency. The CDR3 here is CSVARGGIQYF. The chain has TRBV29-1 and TRBJ2-4; with no DNA, the TCRdb D assignment of TRBD1 cannot be verified. Per the germline V gene, CDR1 is SQVTM and CDR2 is ANQGSEA. The CDR3 totals 11 residues.

This chain uses TRBV18 with TRBJ1-5; TCRdb selects TRBD1, and the lack of DNA leaves this call unchecked. Germline CDR1 and CDR2: KGHSH and LQKENI. The CDR3 totals 15 residues. CDR3 region: CASSPGQNYNQPQHF. Variable domain in full (rest from reference TRBV18 and TRBJ1-5): NAGVMQNPRHLVRRRGQEARLRCSPMKGHSHVYWYRQLPEEGLKFMVYLQKENIIDESGMPKERFSAEFPKEGPSILRIQQVVRGDSAAYFCASSPGQNYNQPQHFGDGTRLSIL.

This clonotype is identified as medium-sized (0.01 to 0.1%) from frequency. This chain joins TRBV5-5 and TRBJ2-7. The CDR3 runs to 14 residues. Germline values: CDR1 SGHKS, CDR2 YYEKEE (reference sequence). CDR3 amino acids: CASSSDRRSYEQYF.

Its frequency marks this clonotype as medium-sized. The chain uses TRBV7-2 and TRBJ1-1; the TRBD1 assignment by TCRdb is unverifiable without DNA. The CDR3 is made up of 17 amino acids. The germline V gene encodes CDR1 SGHTA and CDR2 FQGNSA. The CDR3 here is CASSLGRQGAMNTEAFF.

The V call is TRBV12-3 or TRBV12-4, the J call TRBJ2-7; TCRdb's D gene call, TRBD1, goes unchecked for lack of DNA. The CDR3 has 14 residues. The CDR3 loop reads CASSRPGQTYEQYF.

The chain links TRBV12-3 or TRBV12-4 to TRBJ1-1; TCRdb's assignment of TRBD1 cannot be checked, as there is no DNA. There are 15 residues in the CDR3. The chain's CDR3 is CASSLALGVTIEAFF.

The rearrangement joins TRBV25-1 to TRBJ2-7; there is no DNA to check the TCRdb D call of TRBD1. The CDR3 covers 15 residues. Germline V lookup: CDR1 MGHDK, CDR2 SYGVNS. CDR3 amino acids: CASSGGGSHSYEQYF.

This chain connects TRBV20-1 to TRBJ2-7; without DNA, the TCRdb call of TRBD2 cannot be checked. From germline, CDR1 is DFQATT and CDR2 SNEGSKA (reference sequence). The CDR3 is 14 residues long. The CDR3 sequence: CSASEREGRYEQYF.

The genes are TRBV20-1 and TRBJ2-5; the TCRdb D gene call, TRBD1, has no DNA to confirm it. The CDR3 loop spans 16 amino acids. The germline CDR1 and CDR2 sequences are DFQATT and SNEGSKA (reference sequence). The CDR3 sequence is CSARDIEGQHQETQYF.

This chain uses TRBV2 with TRBJ2-2. Germline CDR1 is SNHLY and CDR2 is FYNNEI. The CDR3 contains 14 residues. The CDR3 sequence: CASRGTQRTGELFF. Full variable domain (missing parts from reference TRBV2 and TRBJ2-2): EPEVTQTPSHQVTQMGQEVILRCVPISNHLYFYWYRQILGQKVEFLVSFYNNEISEKSEIFDDQFSVERPDGSNFTLKIRSTKLEDSAMYFCASRGTQRTGELFFGEGSRLTVL.

This clonotype is medium-sized (0.01 to 0.1%) by frequency. This sequence joins TRBV29-1 and TRBJ2-7; without DNA, the TCRdb call of TRBD2 cannot be checked. This CDR3 is built from 14 residues. CDR1 and CDR2 (germline): SQVTM, ANQGSEA. Here the CDR3 reads CSAVGLAGSYEQYF.

The chain couples TRBV20-1 to TRBJ2-3; the D call of TRBD2 rests on TCRdb alone, since no DNA is present to check it. The CDR3 is 15 amino acids. CDR1 DFQATT and CDR2 SNEGSKA come from the germline V gene (reference sequence). The CDR3 here is CSASLAGAHKDTQYF.

This clonotype is identified as medium-sized from frequency. This chain uses TRBV13 with TRBJ1-1; the D gene TCRdb calls, TRBD1, cannot be checked with no DNA. The CDR3 has 13 amino acids. CDR1 PRHDT and CDR2 FYEKMQ come from the germline V gene (reference sequence). Here the CDR3 reads CASSVQGYTEAFF. Full variable domain (rest looked up from reference TRBV13 and TRBJ1-1): AAGVIQSPRHLIKEKRETATLKCYPIPRHDTVYWYQQGPGQDPQFLISFYEKMQSDKGSIPDRFSAQQFSDYHSELNMSSLELGDSALYFCASSVQGYTEAFFGQGTRLTVV.

By frequency, this clonotype registers medium-sized. The V and J genes are TRBV29-1 and TRBJ2-1; TCRdb lists TRBD1, though no DNA is available to test this call. The CDR3 is made up of 16 amino acids. Germline CDR1 and CDR2: SQVTM and ANQGSEA. CDR3 protein: CSVGGGTTLSYNEQFF.

This rearrangement joins TRBV25-1 to TRBJ1-1; checking the TCRdb D call of TRBD1 is not possible without DNA. The germline V gene encodes CDR1 MGHDK and CDR2 SYGVNS. This CDR3 is 16 amino acids long. The CDR3 is CASTRTGGLENTEAFF.

Its frequency marks this clonotype as medium-sized. The CDR3 is CASSLALGRSTDTQYF. V usage is TRBV5-1 and J usage is TRBJ2-3. The CDR3 has 16 residues. Per the germline V gene, CDR1 is SGHRS and CDR2 is YFSETQ.

This sequence joins TRBV29-1 and TRBJ2-7. This CDR3 comprises 11 residues. CDR1 and CDR2 (germline): SQVTM, ANQGSEA. The CDR3 reads CSVGAYYEQYF.

The chain recombines TRBV7-2 with TRBJ2-1; TCRdb returns TRBD1, unconfirmable since there is no DNA. Per the germline V gene, CDR1 is SGHTA and CDR2 is FQGNSA. This CDR3 is 16 amino acids long. CDR3 loop: CASSPLSAGAYNEQFF.

This rearrangement joins TRBV7-8 to TRBJ1-3; the TCRdb D gene call, TRBD1, has no DNA to confirm it. The CDR3 sequence is 15 residues long. Germline V gene data show CDR1 as SGHVS and CDR2 as FQNEAQ. The CDR3: CASIRGAGARDTIYF.

The V gene is TRBV19, the J gene TRBJ2-1. The germline gives CDR1 LNHDA, CDR2 SQIVND (reference sequence). This CDR3 contains 14 residues. The CDR3 is CASSHGTPYNEQFF. The entire variable domain, with the rest obtained from reference TRBV19 and TRBJ2-1, is as follows: DGGITQSPKYLFRKEGQNVTLSCEQNLNHDAMYWYRQDPGQGLRLIYYSQIVNDFQKGDIAEGYSVSREKKESFPLTVTSAQKNPTAFYLCASSHGTPYNEQFFGPGTRLTVL.

According to its frequency, this clonotype is medium-sized. The chain employs TRBV12-3 or TRBV12-4 and TRBJ2-3. The length of the CDR3 is 14 residues. This CDR3 reads CASSFGGVTDTQYF.

CDR3 residues: CASSQSPYEQYF. The chain links TRBV6-2 or TRBV6-3 to TRBJ2-7. Germline V gene lookup returns CDR1 MNHEY and CDR2 SVGEGT. The CDR3 sequence is 12 residues long.

This chain joins TRBV23-1 and TRBJ2-2. TRBV23-1 is filed as an ORF, its function uncertain. The CDR3 has 15 amino acids. The CDR3 protein is CASSHPTGPRGAVFF.

This clonotype registers medium-sized (0.01 to 0.1%) by frequency. This chain uses TRBV27 with TRBJ1-2; TCRdb designates TRBD1, a call that cannot be tested without DNA. The CDR3 contains 14 residues. Germline CDR1 is MNHEY and CDR2 is SMNVEV (reference sequence). The CDR3 sequence is CASSLDYTGEGYTF.

J is TRBJ1-1 and V is TRBV29-1. CDR3 length equals 14 residues. Germline V gives CDR1 SQVTM, CDR2 ANQGSEA. The CDR3 sequence: CSVVVRPSNTEAFF.

By frequency, this clonotype registers medium-sized. V and J are TRBV7-9 and TRBJ2-3; TCRdb lists TRBD2, though no DNA is available to test this call. This CDR3 has 16 residues. Germline V lookup: CDR1 SEHNR, CDR2 FQNEAQ (reference sequence). CDR3: CASSFPGTRRTDTQYF.

This rearrangement joins TRBV4-3 to TRBJ1-2. CDR3 length equals 14 residues. Looked up from germline, CDR1 is LGHNA and CDR2 is YSLEER. The CDR3 protein is CASSLTTANYGYTF.